A selection of T cell receptor beta chains follows, all from one sample in a study of beta chain features in type 1 diabetes. Method: immunoSEQ multiplex PCR; TCRdb's copy keeps in-frame clones and lacks some. Of roughly 26,000 clones listed, roughly 53% are singletons. Material for sequencing was stem cell memory CD4+ T cells from blood. The receptors were sampled from a man younger than 45 with type 1 diabetes. The CDR3 runs from the conserved cysteine through the conserved F or W. D genes are given only for firm matches. Size is omitted from some rows. Given values are once, few, many or a class for expanded clones.

V	J	size	D	CDR3	DNA
TRBV2	TRBJ2-7	-	TRBD1	CASSAGQGGVYEQYF	TGTGCCAGCAGTGCGGGACAGGGCGGGGTATACGAGCAGTACTTC
TRBV5-6	TRBJ2-7	few	-	CASSLEGGNRHEQYF	TGTGCCAGCAGCTTGGAAGGCGGGAATCGGCACGAGCAGTACTTC
TRBV28	TRBJ1-2	-	-	CASSSLRGYTF	TGTGCCAGCAGTTCGCTGCGGGGCTACACCTTC
TRBV5-4	TRBJ2-2	-	-	CASSPRWRGNTGELFF	TGTGCCAGCAGCCCTCGGTGGCGGGGGAACACCGGGGAGCTGTTTTTT
TRBV29-1	TRBJ2-5	-	TRBD1	CSAVQGAGETQYF	TGCAGCGCCGTACAGGGGGCCGGTGAGACCCAGTACTTC
TRBV30	TRBJ2-1	-	TRBD2	CAWSGGLAGAYNEQFF	TGTGCCTGGAGTGGCGGACTAGCGGGAGCTTACAATGAGCAGTTCTTC
TRBV5-8	TRBJ2-1	-	TRBD1	CASSFGTGGTYNEQFF	TGTGCCAGCAGCTTCGGGACAGGGGGCACTTACAATGAGCAGTTCTTC
TRBV6-5	TRBJ2-7	-	-	CASSYSDSPLYEQYF	TGTGCCAGCAGTTACTCAGATAGCCCCCTATACGAGCAGTACTTC
TRBV9	TRBJ2-5	-	-	CASSRGHKETQYF	TGTGCCAGCAGCCGTGGACACAAAGAGACCCAGTACTTC
TRBV5-4	TRBJ2-2	few	TRBD1	CASSSRGRNTGELFF	TGTGCCAGCAGCTCCAGGGGGCGTAACACCGGGGAGCTGTTTTTT
TRBV18	TRBJ1-1	-	-	CASSSDRRGTEAFF	TGTGCCAGCTCATCGGACCGCCGGGGGACTGAAGCTTTCTTT
TRBV12-5	TRBJ2-2	-	-	CASGPPRANTGELFF	TGTGCTAGTGGTCCCCCCCGGGCGAACACCGGGGAGCTGTTTTTT
TRBV5-1	TRBJ2-7	-	TRBD2	CASSLRGEVYEQYF	TGCGCCAGCAGCCTCCGGGGGGAGGTCTACGAGCAGTACTTC
TRBV19	TRBJ2-3	few	-	CASSVQGGGTDTQYF	TGTGCCAGTAGTGTCCAGGGTGGAGGGACAGATACGCAGTATTTT